The 21 T cell receptor beta chains below all came from one sample that was sequenced in a study of identical twins. TCRdb processed the 5' RACE reads anew with MiXCR; each CDR3 protein has one entry. The sample shows 1.5 million to 2 million distinct CDR3 sequences, 25% to 35% of them seen only once. The sequencing sample was made of cord blood. Source of these receptors: a newborn girl in good health.

This clonotype has more than one count but fewer than ten. The chain's CDR3 is CSARDYPVSNYGYTF. CDR3 nucleotides: TGCAGTGCTAGAGATTACCCGGTCTCAAACTATGGCTACACCTTC. V and J are TRBV20-1 and TRBJ1-2; D gene unclear. The germline V and J ends were trimmed by 0 bases and 2 bases, with 13 bases remaining between them. This CDR3 has 15 residues. Looked up from germline, CDR1 is DFQATT and CDR2 is SNEGSKA (reference sequence).

The sample holds a few counts of this clonotype. This chain joins TRBV7-9 and TRBJ2-1; no clear D. The V gene lost 2 bases and the J gene lost 0 bases, with 8 bases spanning the gap. Germline V gene lookup returns CDR1 SEHNR and CDR2 FQNEAQ (reference sequence). CDR3 length: 15 residues. The CDR3: CASSLWLSSYNEQFF. For the CDR3, the DNA is TGTGCCAGCAGCTTATGGTTGAGCTCCTACAATGAGCAGTTCTTC. Full variable domain (remainder filled in from reference TRBV7-9 and TRBJ2-1): DTGVSQNPRHKITKRGQNVTFRCDPISEHNRLYWYRQTLGQGPEFLTYFQNEAQLEKSRLLSDRFSAERPKGSFSTLEIQRTEQGDSAMYLCASSLWLSSYNEQFFGPGTRLTVL.

The chain recombines TRBV4-1 with TRBJ2-5, with 7 bases lining up with TRBD2. Germline CDR1 is MGHRA and CDR2 is YSYEKL. With V trimmed by 4 bases and J by 1 base, 6 bases remained unmatched. The CDR3 length is 15 residues. Written as DNA, the CDR3 is TGCGCCAGCAGCCGACCGGGACTACCCCAAGAGACCCAGTACTTC. Protein sequence: CASSRPGLPQETQYF.

This clonotype was counted at least ten times. The chain is built from TRBV25-1 and TRBJ1-4, with D possibly matching TRBD1 (5 bases). This CDR3 region has 13 residues. Deletions cut 2 bases from V and 7 bases from J, with 8 bases between. Germline CDR1 and CDR2: MGHDK and SYGVNS. The CDR3 spells CASSEQQGEKLFF. The CDR3 DNA reads as TGTGCCAGCAGTGAACAGCAGGGTGAAAAACTGTTTTTT.

The chain couples TRBV6-5 to TRBJ2-7; no clear D. Trimming removed 8 bases at V and 0 bases at J, with 11 bases between. This CDR3 contains 13 residues. Looked up from germline, CDR1 is MNHEY and CDR2 is SVGAGI. The CDR3 is CASARFNSYEQYF. CDR3 nucleotides: TGTGCCAGCGCGAGGTTCAACTCCTACGAGCAGTACTTC.

This clonotype came up a few times. The gene calls are TRBV28 and TRBJ2-7; 12 bases align to TRBD2. This CDR3 has 18 amino acids. The germline gives CDR1 MDHEN, CDR2 SYDVKM. Trimming removed 3 bases from V and 2 bases from J; junction bases left unmatched: 11. This chain's CDR3 is CASSFPLETSGSTYEQYF. CDR3 DNA: TGTGCCAGCAGTTTCCCGCTGGAGACTAGCGGGAGTACCTACGAGCAGTACTTC.

The CDR3, as DNA: TGTGCCAGCAGTCCGAATCAACCGCAGGGGGCCCCCTCCCAAGAGACCCAGTACTTC. It is translated as CASSPNQPQGAPSQETQYF. V usage is TRBV27 and J usage is TRBJ2-5, with 8 bases aligning to TRBD1. Germline assignment: CDR1 MNHEY and CDR2 SMNVEV (reference sequence). This CDR3 comprises 19 residues. V lost 5 bases and J lost 1; bases outside the gene matches: 18.

This sequence joins TRBV20-1 and TRBJ2-3; no reliable D call. Looked up from germline, CDR1 is DFQATT and CDR2 is SNEGSKA (reference sequence). This CDR3 spans 15 amino acids. Trimming pared 6 bases from V and 2 bases from J, leaving 18 bases between. CDR3 region: CSAKRDGRFTDTQYF. Written as DNA, the CDR3 is TGCAGTGCCAAAAGAGATGGACGATTCACAGATACGCAGTATTTT.

The CDR3 spells CASSLVASGTRETQYF. The CDR3 nucleotides read TGTGCCAGCAGCTTAGTGGCTAGCGGGACACGGGAGACCCAGTACTTC. This rearrangement joins TRBV7-2 to TRBJ2-5; TRBD2 matches at 9 bases. Trimming removed 1 base from V and 5 bases from J; junction bases left unmatched: 8. The CDR3 length is 16 residues. Germline V lookup: CDR1 SGHTA, CDR2 FQGNSA.

Of note for this clonotype: The junction differs from germline at one of its ends, possibly a read error. The gene calls are TRBV2 and TRBJ2-5; D ambiguous. The CDR3 is 15 amino acids. CDR1 is SNHLY and CDR2 is FYNNEI in the germline V gene. The CDR3 coding sequence is TGTGCCAGCACCCTTCTCTCGCAGGCACAAGAGACCCGGTACTTC. It specifies CASTLLSQAQETRYF.

This clonotype was counted a few times. The V gene is TRBV7-2, the J gene TRBJ2-1, with D perhaps matching TRBD1 (5 bases). The CDR3 contains 13 residues. V lost 0 bases and J lost 8, with 8 bases in between. CDR1 and CDR2 from the germline V gene are SGHTA and FQGNSA. CDR3: CASSLARVDEQFF. Written as DNA, the CDR3 is TGTGCCAGCAGCTTAGCCAGGGTCGATGAGCAGTTCTTC.

This clonotype was seen a handful of times. The chain couples TRBV9 to TRBJ1-2; 9 bases line up with TRBD1. Looked up from germline, CDR1 is SGDLS and CDR2 is YYNGEE. The V gene end was trimmed by 4 bases and the J gene end by 4 bases; junction bases not matched to a gene: 8. CDR3 size: 15 residues. CDR3 DNA: TGTGCCAGCAGCTCGGACAGGGGTAGATCCTATGGCTACACCTTC. Translating it yields CASSSDRGRSYGYTF. Drawing the rest from reference TRBV9 and TRBJ1-2, the complete variable domain is DSGVTQTPKHLITATGQRVTLRCSPRSGDLSVYWYQQSLDQGLQFLIQYYNGEERAKGNILERFSAQQFPDLHSELNLSSLELGDSALYFCASSSDRGRSYGYTFGSGTRLTVV.

With regard to this clonotype: A read error may be the cause here, since a much bigger clone is one base away. The chain joins TRBV29-1 to TRBJ2-5; the match to TRBD2 covers 9 bases. There are 14 residues in the CDR3. Germline V CDR1 and CDR2: SQVTM, ANQGSEA. DNA for the CDR3: TGCGGCGTTGAAAGGACTAGCGCCGTTGAGACCCAGTACTTC. This encodes CGVERTSAVETQYF.

A few counts support this clonotype. The rearrangement joins TRBV12-3 or TRBV12-4 to TRBJ2-7; possible D gene TRBD1, 6 bases. V was trimmed by 5 bases and J by 2 bases, leaving 13 bases between them. The CDR3 runs 14 residues. Here the CDR3 reads CASSPRWDTYEQYF. The CDR3 DNA reads TGTGCCAGCAGTCCCCGGTGGGACACCTACGAGCAGTACTTC.

The V call is TRBV20-1, the J call TRBJ2-7; 8 positions match TRBD2. This CDR3 has 14 amino acids. With V trimmed by 6 bases and J by 2 bases, 9 bases remained unmatched. From germline, CDR1 is DFQATT and CDR2 SNEGSKA (reference sequence). The CDR3 here is CSATAAGAAYEQYF. The CDR3, as DNA: TGCAGTGCAACCGCAGCGGGGGCCGCCTACGAGCAGTACTTC.

Here the CDR3 reads CASSVEAKGGSPLHF. In DNA, the CDR3 is TGTGCCAGCAGCGTAGAGGCGAAGGGCGGCTCACCCCTCCACTTT. This chain links TRBV9 with TRBJ1-6, with D unresolved. Germline loops: CDR1 SGDLS, CDR2 YYNGEE. Trimming removed 0 bases from V and 10 bases from J, with 14 bases in between. The CDR3 is 15 residues long.

This clonotype has a handful of counts. A read error may explain this, as a much larger clone is one base away. The chain combines TRBV10-3 with TRBJ2-5; D is uncertain. The J call is uncertain, as TRBJ2-7 better fits the DNA end. The germline V gene encodes CDR1 ENHRY and CDR2 SYGVKD. The CDR3 extends over 12 amino acids. The CDR3 here is CAISLRAYEQYF. CDR3 DNA sequence: TGTGCCATCAGTTTACGGGCCTACGAGCAGTACTTC.

The chain joins TRBV14 to TRBJ2-3; TRBD2 agrees at 7 bases. The CDR3 runs to 17 residues. CDR1 is SGHDN and CDR2 is FVKESK in the germline V gene. V lost 0 bases, J lost 4 bases, and 10 bases stayed unmatched. The CDR3 nucleotides are TGTGCCAGCAGCCAAGATTGGAGCGGGAAGAGGGCAGATACGCAGTATTTT. Translation gives CASSQDWSGKRADTQYF.

This clonotype was seen a few times. This chain connects TRBV12-3 or TRBV12-4 to TRBJ2-1, with D maybe TRBD2 (6 bases). This CDR3 spans 16 amino acids. V gave up 0 bases and J gave up 4 bases, with 13 bases separating them. As DNA, the CDR3 is TGTGCCAGCAGTTTAGCGTGGGACGGACTATACAATGAGCAGTTCTTC. This sequence encodes CASSLAWDGLYNEQFF.

This clonotype was picked up a small number of times. The chain has TRBV27 and TRBJ2-7, with 8 nucleotides matching TRBD1. V was pared by 6 bases and J by 2 bases, with 6 bases of the junction left unmatched. The germline gives CDR1 MNHEY, CDR2 SMNVEV (reference sequence). This CDR3 is built from 14 residues. CDR3 in DNA: TGTGCCAGCAGGAGGGGGACAGGTGCCTACGAGCAGTACTTC. Encoded protein: CASRRGTGAYEQYF.

The chain is built from TRBV14 and TRBJ2-7, with D perhaps matching TRBD2 (6 bases). This CDR3 comprises 15 residues. Trimming cost V 2 bases and J 0 bases, with 11 bases left between them. Looked up from germline, CDR1 is SGHDN and CDR2 is FVKESK. The CDR3 is CASSQSAGSSYEQYF. As DNA, the CDR3 is TGTGCCAGCAGCCAATCTGCCGGGAGCTCCTACGAGCAGTACTTC. Variable domain in full (rest from reference TRBV14 and TRBJ2-7): EAGVTQFPSHSVIEKGQTVTLRCDPISGHDNLYWYRRVMGKEIKFLLHFVKESKQDESGMPNNRFLAERTGGTYSTLKVQPAELEDSGVYFCASSQSAGSSYEQYFGPGTRLTVT.